This T cell receptor (beta chain) was identified during a study of T cells in Graves' hyperthyroidism and ophthalmopathy. Regions amplified from RNA transcripts were the TCR beta CDR3 regions. HTBI primers were the set used in a first-round RT-PCR of the TCR CDR3. Via MiXCR, TCRdb re-called the multiplex PCR reads, giving one row per CDR3 protein. The sample includes approximately 590,000 distinct CDR3 sequences, about 15% of them seen just once. Thyroid ultrasound and orbital computed tomography, with clinical symptoms and serum thyroxine and TRAb, informed diagnoses. Germline V CDR1 and CDR2: MNHEY, SVGAGI. Trimming left V 0 bases short and J 2 bases short, with 11 bases between. The CDR3 is made up of 15 amino acids.

The TCR comes from a woman aged 25 to 39 with Graves' hyperthyroidism. The source material was blood. J is TRBJ2-7 and V is TRBV6-5; weak D call: TRBD1 (6 bases). The CDR3 DNA follows: TGTGCCAGCAGTTACTCTAGGGACAATGCCTACGAGCAGTACTTC. This translates into CASSYSRDNAYEQYF.